These T cell receptor beta chains were read from a single sample in a study of CD8+ T cells in alopecia areata. Sequenced by immunoSEQ multiplex PCR; TCRdb stores in-frame clones only, minus some. Found here are over 35,000 clones, about nine tenths of them singletons; the top ten hold about 20%. The source was CD8+ T cells sorted from blood, collected at week 24, from a patient treated with tofacitinib. The receptors derive from a human donor with alopecia areata. Each CDR3 is given with its conserved first and last residue. D genes are given only for firm matches. Size tells how often a clone was seen (once, few, many) or the class of an expanded clone, and some rows leave it out.

>TRBD2|once|TRBJ2-7|TRBV11-2
CASSPWSSGDYEQYF
TGTGCCAGCAGCCCGTGGAGTAGCGGGGACTACGAGCAGTACTTC
>NA|NA|TRBJ2-3|TRBV7-2
CASSLLWTDTQYF
TGTGCCAGCAGCTTATTATGGACAGATACGCAGTATTTT
>NA|NA|TRBJ1-1|TRBV7-8
CASSPGVGATEAFF
TGTGCCAGCAGCCCGGGGGTTGGGGCCACTGAAGCTTTCTTT
>NA|NA|TRBJ2-5|TRBV27
CASSLSFQETQYF
TGTGCCAGCAGTTTATCATTCCAAGAGACCCAGTACTTC
>NA|once|TRBJ1-3|TRBV4-3
CASSQDGSSGNTIYF
TGCGCCAGCAGCCAAGATGGGTCCTCTGGAAACACCATATATTTT
>NA|NA|TRBJ2-3|TRBV7-9
CASSLLSGDSSLTDTQYF
TGTGCCAGCAGCTTGCTCTCCGGTGACTCAAGTCTTACAGATACGCAGTATTTT
>TRBD1|NA|TRBJ2-5|TRBV7-9
CASSPTGVETQYF
TGTGCCAGCAGCCCCACAGGGGTAGAGACCCAGTACTTC
>NA|NA|TRBJ2-6|TRBV18
CGVGESGANVLTF
TGTGGTGTAGGAGAATCTGGGGCCAACGTCCTGACTTTC
>TRBD2|NA|TRBJ2-3|TRBV29-1
CSVEGLLAGGPTDTQYF
TGCAGCGTTGAAGGTCTGCTAGCGGGGGGCCCCACAGATACGCAGTATTTT
>NA|NA|TRBJ1-1|TRBV21-1
CASSKRPLRIVTMNTEAFF
TGTGCCAGCAGCAAAAGGCCCTTGAGGATAGTCACCATGAACACTGAAGCTTTCTTT
>NA|NA|TRBJ2-3|TRBV7-6
CASSLETSWDFTDTQYF
TGTGCCAGCAGCTTAGAAACTAGCTGGGACTTCACAGATACGCAGTATTTT
>TRBD1|once|TRBJ1-1|TRBV28
CASSSIGTAYEAFF
TGTGCCAGTAGTTCGATCGGGACAGCCTACGAAGCTTTCTTT
>NA|NA|TRBJ2-7|TRBV25-1
CASSESGAGEQYF
TGTGCCAGCAGTGAATCCGGGGCCGGGGAGCAGTACTTC
>NA|NA|TRBJ2-7|TRBV7-2
CASSLGRPYEQYF
TGTGCCAGCAGCTTAGGCAGGCCCTACGAGCAGTACTTC
>NA|NA|TRBJ2-2|TRBV4-2
CASSQVFPVGPTATGELFF
TGTGCCAGCAGCCAAGTGTTCCCAGTTGGGCCTACTGCAACCGGGGAGCTGTTTTTT
>TRBD1|NA|TRBJ2-5|TRBV29-1
CSVEDRNRGETQYF
TGCAGCGTTGAAGACAGAAACAGGGGTGAGACCCAGTACTTC